The clone carrying this T cell receptor beta chain was counted between two and nine times. Each CDR3 protein gets one entry after TCRdb re-called the 5' RACE reads with MiXCR. This table has roughly 120,000 distinct CDR3 sequences, more than 10% appearing once. The time point here: blood at routine non-recurrence follow-up after resection. Whole RNA was taken from tumor, nontumor lung or frozen PBMC; it was then sequenced unsorted. This sample is drawn from a study of spatial heterogeneity in lung cancer. V lost 6 bases and J lost 6, with 9 bases in between. The germline V gene encodes CDR1 MNHEY and CDR2 SVGEGT. CDR3 length: 12 residues.

The chain joins TRBV6-2 or TRBV6-3 to TRBJ2-1; D uncertain. This material consisted of PBMCs, taken at follow-up. This TCR was sampled from a male donor with early-stage non-small cell lung cancer. The CDR3 loop is CASSLFANEQFF. The CDR3 DNA is TGTGCCAGCAGCCTTTTTGCCAATGAGCAGTTCTTC.